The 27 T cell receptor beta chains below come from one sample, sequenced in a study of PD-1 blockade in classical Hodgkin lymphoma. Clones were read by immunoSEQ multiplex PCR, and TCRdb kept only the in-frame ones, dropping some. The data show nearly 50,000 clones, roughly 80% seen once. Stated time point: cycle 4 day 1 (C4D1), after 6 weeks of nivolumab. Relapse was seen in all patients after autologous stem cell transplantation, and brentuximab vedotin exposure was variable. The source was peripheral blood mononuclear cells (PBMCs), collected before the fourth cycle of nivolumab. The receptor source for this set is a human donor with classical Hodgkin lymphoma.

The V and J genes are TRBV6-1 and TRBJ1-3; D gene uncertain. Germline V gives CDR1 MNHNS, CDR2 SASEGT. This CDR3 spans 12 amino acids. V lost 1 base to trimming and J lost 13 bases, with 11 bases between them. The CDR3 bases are TGTGCCAGCAGTGAAGTGGCGACGTCTATATATTTT. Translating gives CASSEVATSIYF.

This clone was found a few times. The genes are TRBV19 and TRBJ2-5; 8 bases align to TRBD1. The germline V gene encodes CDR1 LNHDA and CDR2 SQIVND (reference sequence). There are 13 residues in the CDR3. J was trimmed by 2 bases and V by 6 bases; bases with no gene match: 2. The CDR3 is CASRTGGQETQYF. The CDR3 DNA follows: TGTGCCAGTAGAACAGGGGGGCAAGAGACCCAGTACTTC.

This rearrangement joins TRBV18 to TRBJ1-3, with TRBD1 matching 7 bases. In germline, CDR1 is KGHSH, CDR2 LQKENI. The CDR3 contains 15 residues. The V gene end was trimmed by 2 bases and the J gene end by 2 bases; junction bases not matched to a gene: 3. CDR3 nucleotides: TGTGCCAGCTCACCAACTACAGGGGCTGGAAACACCATATATTTT. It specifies CASSPTTGAGNTIYF. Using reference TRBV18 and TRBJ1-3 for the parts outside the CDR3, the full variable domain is NAGVMQNPRHLVRRRGQEARLRCSPMKGHSHVYWYRQLPEEGLKFMVYLQKENIIDESGMPKERFSAEFPKEGPSILRIQQVVRGDSAAYFCASSPTTGAGNTIYFGEGSWLTVV.

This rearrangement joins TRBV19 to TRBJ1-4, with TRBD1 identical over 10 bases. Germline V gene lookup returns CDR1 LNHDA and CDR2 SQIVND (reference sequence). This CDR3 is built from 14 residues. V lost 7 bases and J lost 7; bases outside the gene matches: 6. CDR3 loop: CASNPGQGSEKLFF. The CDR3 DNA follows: TGTGCCAGTAATCCGGGACAGGGGAGTGAAAAACTGTTTTTT. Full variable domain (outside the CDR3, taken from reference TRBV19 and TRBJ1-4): DGGITQSPKYLFRKEGQNVTLSCEQNLNHDAMYWYRQDPGQGLRLIYYSQIVNDFQKGDIAEGYSVSREKKESFPLTVTSAQKNPTAFYLCASNPGQGSEKLFFGSGTQLSVL.

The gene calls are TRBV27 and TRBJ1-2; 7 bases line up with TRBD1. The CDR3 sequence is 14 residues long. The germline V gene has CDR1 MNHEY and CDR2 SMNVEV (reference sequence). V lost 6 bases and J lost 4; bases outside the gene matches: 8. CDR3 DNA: TGTGCCAGCAGGTCTACAGGGGCGTTCTATGGCTACACCTTC. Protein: CASRSTGAFYGYTF.

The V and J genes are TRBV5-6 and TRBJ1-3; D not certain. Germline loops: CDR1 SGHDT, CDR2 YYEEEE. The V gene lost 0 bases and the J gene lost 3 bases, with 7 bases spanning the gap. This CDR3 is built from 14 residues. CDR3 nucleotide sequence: TGTGCCAGCAGCTTGGCCGGCCGTGGAAACACCATATATTTT. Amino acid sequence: CASSLAGRGNTIYF.

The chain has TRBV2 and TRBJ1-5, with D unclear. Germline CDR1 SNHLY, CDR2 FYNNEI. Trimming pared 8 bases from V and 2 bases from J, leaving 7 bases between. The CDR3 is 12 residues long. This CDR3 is CASYDGNQPQHF. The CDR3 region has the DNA TGTGCCAGCTATGACGGCAATCAGCCCCAGCATTTT.

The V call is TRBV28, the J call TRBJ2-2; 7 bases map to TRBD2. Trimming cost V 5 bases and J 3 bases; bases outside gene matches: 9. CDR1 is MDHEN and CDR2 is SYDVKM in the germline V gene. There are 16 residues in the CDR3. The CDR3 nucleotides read TGTGCCAGCAGTCCACGCGGGAGAGGGGACACCGGGGAGCTGTTTTTT. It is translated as CASSPRGRGDTGELFF.

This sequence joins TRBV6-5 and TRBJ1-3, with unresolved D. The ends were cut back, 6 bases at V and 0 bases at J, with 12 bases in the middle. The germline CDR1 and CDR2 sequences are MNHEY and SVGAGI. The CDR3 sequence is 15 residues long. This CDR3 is CASRSRGSSGNTIYF. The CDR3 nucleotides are TGTGCCAGCAGATCTCGGGGAAGCTCTGGAAACACCATATATTTT.

In nucleotides, the CDR3 is TGTGCCAGCAGTTACGGAGTCGAGCAGTACTTC. The encoded protein is CASSYGVEQYF. V is TRBV6-6 and J is TRBJ2-7, with D uncertain. The CDR3 length is 11 residues. V shed 2 bases and J shed 6 bases, with 5 bases lying between them. The germline CDR1 and CDR2 sequences are MNHNY and SVGAGI (reference sequence).

The CDR3, as DNA: TGTGCCAGCAGCCCCAATGTAGGGGCGGGGCTCTACAATGAGCAGTTCTTC. It yields the protein CASSPNVGAGLYNEQFF. V and J are TRBV11-3 and TRBJ2-1; TRBD2 might be the D (6 bases). The germline V gene encodes CDR1 SGHNT and CDR2 YENEEA. The length of the CDR3 is 17 residues. V lost 5 bases and J 3 bases, leaving 20 bases between the germline ends.

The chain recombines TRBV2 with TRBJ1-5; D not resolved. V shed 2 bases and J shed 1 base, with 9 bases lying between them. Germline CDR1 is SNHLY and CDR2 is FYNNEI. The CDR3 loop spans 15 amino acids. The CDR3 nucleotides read TGTGCCAGCAGTGAAAAGGGTTGGAGCAATCAGCCCCAGCATTTT. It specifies CASSEKGWSNQPQHF.

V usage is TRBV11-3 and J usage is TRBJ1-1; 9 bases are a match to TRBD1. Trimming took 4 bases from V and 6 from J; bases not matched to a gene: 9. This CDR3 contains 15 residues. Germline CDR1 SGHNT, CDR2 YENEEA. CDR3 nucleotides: TGTGCCAGCAGCTCCTGGGACAGGGTAGTCGCTGAAGCTTTCTTT. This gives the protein CASSSWDRVVAEAFF.

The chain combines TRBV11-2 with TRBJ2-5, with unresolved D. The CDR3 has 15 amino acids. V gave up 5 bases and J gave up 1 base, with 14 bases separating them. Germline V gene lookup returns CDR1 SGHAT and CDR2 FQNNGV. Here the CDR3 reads CASSPSETIQETQYF. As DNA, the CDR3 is TGTGCCAGCAGCCCGAGCGAAACTATCCAAGAGACCCAGTACTTC.

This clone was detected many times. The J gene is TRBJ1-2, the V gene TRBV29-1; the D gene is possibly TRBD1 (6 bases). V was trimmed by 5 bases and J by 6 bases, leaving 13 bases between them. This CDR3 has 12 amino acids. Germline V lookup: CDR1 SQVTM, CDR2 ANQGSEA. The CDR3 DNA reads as TGCAGCGTTTTCAAGGGGGGTAATGGCTACACCTTC. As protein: CSVFKGGNGYTF. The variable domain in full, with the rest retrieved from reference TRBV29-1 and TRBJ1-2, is SAVISQKPSRDICQRGTSLTIQCQVDSQVTMMFWYRQQPGQSLTLIATANQGSEATYESGFVIDKFPISRPNLTFSTLTVSNMSPEDSSIYLCSVFKGGNGYTFGSGTRLTVV.

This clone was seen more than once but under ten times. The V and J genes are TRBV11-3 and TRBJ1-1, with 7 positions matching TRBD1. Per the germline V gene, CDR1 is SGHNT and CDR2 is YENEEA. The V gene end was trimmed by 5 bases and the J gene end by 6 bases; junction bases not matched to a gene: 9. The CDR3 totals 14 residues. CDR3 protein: CASSPPQGMAEAFF. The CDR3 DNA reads TGTGCCAGCAGCCCCCCACAGGGGATGGCTGAAGCTTTCTTT.

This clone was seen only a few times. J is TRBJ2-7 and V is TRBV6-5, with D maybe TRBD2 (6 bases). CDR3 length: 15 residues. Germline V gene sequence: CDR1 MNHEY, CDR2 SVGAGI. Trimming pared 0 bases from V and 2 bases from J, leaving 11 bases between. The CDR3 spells CASSYSDPGAYEQYF. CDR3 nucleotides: TGTGCCAGCAGTTACTCGGACCCGGGGGCCTACGAGCAGTACTTC.

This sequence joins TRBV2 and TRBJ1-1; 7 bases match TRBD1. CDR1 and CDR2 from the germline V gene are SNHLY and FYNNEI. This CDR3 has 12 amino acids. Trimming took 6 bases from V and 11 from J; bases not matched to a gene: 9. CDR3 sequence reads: CASRQDRVAAFF. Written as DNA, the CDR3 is TGTGCCAGCAGACAAGACAGGGTCGCGGCTTTCTTT.

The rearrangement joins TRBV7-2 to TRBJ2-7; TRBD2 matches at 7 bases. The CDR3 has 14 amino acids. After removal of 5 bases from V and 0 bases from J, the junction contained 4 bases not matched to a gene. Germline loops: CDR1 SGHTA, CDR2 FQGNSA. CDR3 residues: CASSDSGLSYEQYF. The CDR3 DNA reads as TGTGCCAGCAGCGATAGCGGGCTCTCCTACGAGCAGTACTTC.

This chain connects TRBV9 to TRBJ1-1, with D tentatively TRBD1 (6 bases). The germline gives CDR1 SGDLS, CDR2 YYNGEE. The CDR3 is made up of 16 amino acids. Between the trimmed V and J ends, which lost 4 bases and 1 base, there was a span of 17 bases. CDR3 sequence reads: CASSRTGGGRNTEAFF. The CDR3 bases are TGTGCCAGCAGCCGGACCGGGGGGGGCAGGAACACTGAAGCTTTCTTT.

This CDR3 reads CASSFGDMNTEAFF. CDR3 nucleotides: TGTGCCAGCAGTTTTGGGGACATGAACACTGAAGCTTTCTTT. V is TRBV28 and J is TRBJ1-1, with D perhaps matching TRBD1 (6 bases). The V end was cut by 3 bases, the J end by 0 bases, with 8 bases between. The CDR3 is 14 residues long. Germline loops: CDR1 MDHEN, CDR2 SYDVKM.

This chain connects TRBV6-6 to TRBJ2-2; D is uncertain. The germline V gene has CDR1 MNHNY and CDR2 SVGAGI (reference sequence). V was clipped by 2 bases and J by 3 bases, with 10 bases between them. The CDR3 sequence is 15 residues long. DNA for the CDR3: TGTGCCAGCAGTTACAGGGCACCCCACACCGGGGAGCTGTTTTTT. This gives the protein CASSYRAPHTGELFF.

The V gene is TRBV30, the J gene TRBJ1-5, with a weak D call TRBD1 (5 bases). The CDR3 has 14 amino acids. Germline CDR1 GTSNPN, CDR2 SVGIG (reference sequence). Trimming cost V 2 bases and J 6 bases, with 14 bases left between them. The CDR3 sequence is CAWSTGNRLQPQHF. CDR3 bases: TGTGCCTGGAGTACCGGGAACAGGCTTCAGCCCCAGCATTTT.

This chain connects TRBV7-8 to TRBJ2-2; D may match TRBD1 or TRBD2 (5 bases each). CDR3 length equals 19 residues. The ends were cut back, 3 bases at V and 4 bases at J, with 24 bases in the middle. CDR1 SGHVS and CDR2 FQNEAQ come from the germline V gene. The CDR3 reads CASSLLILTGARSTGELFF. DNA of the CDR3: TGTGCCAGCAGCTTGCTAATTCTGACCGGGGCACGAAGCACCGGGGAGCTGTTTTTT.

CDR3 amino acids: CASSESPKVGGNSPLHF. CDR3 nucleotide sequence: TGTGCCAGCAGTGAATCCCCCAAAGTAGGGGGTAATTCACCCCTCCACTTT. V is TRBV25-1 and J is TRBJ1-6, with TRBD1 as a possible D gene (6 bases). The CDR3 has 17 amino acids. V gave up 1 base and J gave up 6 bases, with 16 bases separating them. Per germline, CDR1 MGHDK and CDR2 SYGVNS. Looking up the rest from reference TRBV25-1 and TRBJ1-6 gives the full variable domain: EADIYQTPRYLVIGTGKKITLECSQTMGHDKMYWYQQDPGMELHLIHYSYGVNSTEKGDLSSESTVSRIRTEHFPLTLESARPSHTSQYLCASSESPKVGGNSPLHFGNGTRLTVT.

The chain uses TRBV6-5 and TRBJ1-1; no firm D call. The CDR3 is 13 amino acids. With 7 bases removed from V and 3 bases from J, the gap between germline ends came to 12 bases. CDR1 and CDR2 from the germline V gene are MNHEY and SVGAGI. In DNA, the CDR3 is TGTGCCAGCAAGTGGACCTCGTACACTGAAGCTTTCTTT. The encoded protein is CASKWTSYTEAFF.

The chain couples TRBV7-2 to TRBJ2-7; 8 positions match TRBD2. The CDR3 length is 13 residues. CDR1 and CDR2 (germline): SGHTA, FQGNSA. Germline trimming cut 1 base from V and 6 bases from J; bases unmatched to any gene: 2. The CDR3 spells CASSLERELEQYF. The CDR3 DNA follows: TGTGCCAGCAGCTTAGAGCGGGAGCTCGAGCAGTACTTC.